The 30 T cell receptor beta chains below come from one sample, sequenced in a study of T cells in pancreatic ductal adenocarcinoma. TCRdb's table, derived via immunoSEQ multiplex PCR, lists solely in-frame clones and lacks some. This table has 97,000 or so clones, 90% to 95% appearing once. The selected patients with pancreatic ductal adenocarcinoma had surgery but no neoadjuvant therapy. Sample: PBMCs. These receptors originate from a human donor with pancreatic ductal adenocarcinoma.

This clone was recorded once. The rearrangement links TRBV19 to TRBJ2-3; 7 nucleotides align to TRBD2. Germline assignment: CDR1 LNHDA and CDR2 SQIVND (reference sequence). V shed 5 bases, J shed 3 bases, and the junction held 14 bases outside the gene matches. This CDR3 is 17 amino acids long. The CDR3 region is CASSCLLTSETTDTQYF. The DNA for the CDR3 is TGTGCCAGTAGTTGTCTCCTTACTAGCGAAACGACAGATACGCAGTATTTT.

The J gene is TRBJ2-7, the V gene TRBV13; D possibly corresponds to TRBD1 (5 bases). Germline CDR1 reads PRHDT; CDR2 reads FYEKMQ (reference sequence). CDR3 length equals 14 residues. Trimming removed 6 bases from V and 0 bases from J, with 12 bases in between. CDR3 nucleotides: TGTGCCAGCAGATCTAAGGGGCACTCCTACGAGCAGTACTTC. It yields the protein CASRSKGHSYEQYF.

V is TRBV5-6 and J is TRBJ2-1, with 8 positions matching TRBD1. The CDR3 spans 16 residues. CDR1 and CDR2 from the germline V gene are SGHDT and YYEEEE. V was clipped by 8 bases and J by 0 bases; unmatched bases: 10. The CDR3 nucleotides are TGTGCCAGTGGTTTGGGACAGGCGAGCTCCTACAATGAGCAGTTCTTC. Translating gives CASGLGQASSYNEQFF.

The chain is built from TRBV6-1 and TRBJ2-1, with 9 bases matching TRBD2. The CDR3 is 14 residues long. The germline gives CDR1 MNHNS, CDR2 SASEGT. V trimming: 10 bases; J trimming: 4 bases; junction bases outside the gene matches: 8. DNA of the CDR3: TGTGCCAATCGGGCGGGAGGGCCGTACAATGAGCAGTTCTTC. Translating it yields CANRAGGPYNEQFF.

The genes are TRBV5-1 and TRBJ2-5, with TRBD2 identical over 11 bases. The germline CDR1 and CDR2 sequences are SGHRS and YFSETQ. The length of the CDR3 is 14 residues. The J segment lost 3 bases and the V segment lost 4 bases, leaving 2 bases of the junction unmatched. In nucleotides, the CDR3 is TGCGCCAGCAGCGCACTAGCGGGAGAAGAGACCCAGTACTTC. Its protein product is CASSALAGEETQYF.

The rearrangement joins TRBV4-3 to TRBJ2-3; TRBD2 matches 9 bases. This CDR3 is built from 14 residues. Looked up from germline, CDR1 is LGHNA and CDR2 is YSLEER. J was trimmed by 3 bases and V by 5 bases; bases with no gene match: 3. In nucleotides, the CDR3 is TGCGCCAGCAGCAGCGGGAGGTGGACAGATACGCAGTATTTT. It specifies CASSSGRWTDTQYF.

This chain joins TRBV29-1 and TRBJ1-4; D uncertain. Deletions cut 4 bases from V and 5 bases from J, with 5 bases between. Germline CDR1 and CDR2: SQVTM and ANQGSEA. CDR3 length: 11 amino acids. CDR3 sequence reads: CSVVLNEKLFF. CDR3 coding DNA: TGCAGCGTTGTCCTGAATGAAAAACTGTTTTTT.

V gene TRBV7-9 combines with J gene TRBJ1-2; tentatively, D is TRBD1 (6 bases). The germline V gene encodes CDR1 SEHNR and CDR2 FQNEAQ (reference sequence). The V and J ends lost 4 bases and 4 bases respectively, with 10 bases between them. CDR3 length: 13 residues. The CDR3 DNA sequence: TGTGCCAGCAGCTACGGGACACGCTATGGCTACACCTTC. This translates into CASSYGTRYGYTF. The full variable domain, in which reference TRBV7-9 and TRBJ1-2 provide the parts outside the CDR3, is DTGVSQNPRHKITKRGQNVTFRCDPISEHNRLYWYRQTLGQGPEFLTYFQNEAQLEKSRLLSDRFSAERPKGSFSTLEIQRTEQGDSAMYLCASSYGTRYGYTFGSGTRLTVV.

The V and J genes are TRBV28 and TRBJ1-2; possible D gene TRBD1, 6 bases. CDR3 length equals 15 residues. In germline, CDR1 is MDHEN, CDR2 SYDVKM. Trimming cost V 5 bases and J 2 bases, with 15 bases left between them. CDR3 region: CASSPTDRFNYGYTF. DNA for the CDR3: TGTGCCAGCAGTCCAACCGACAGGTTCAACTATGGCTACACCTTC.

The V gene is TRBV19, the J gene TRBJ2-6; TRBD2 aligns across 7 bases. CDR3 length: 19 amino acids. V was clipped by 0 bases and J by 4 bases; unmatched bases: 12. Germline V gives CDR1 LNHDA, CDR2 SQIVND (reference sequence). The chain's CDR3 is CASSIDAAGTTWGANVLTF. CDR3 nucleotide sequence: TGTGCCAGTAGTATAGATGCAGCGGGAACCACGTGGGGGGCCAACGTCCTGACTTTC.

J is TRBJ2-2 and V is TRBV18, with a weak D call TRBD1 (6 bases). The V gene lost 3 bases and the J gene lost 1 base, with 15 bases spanning the gap. CDR1 KGHSH and CDR2 LQKENI come from the germline V gene. This CDR3 has 17 amino acids. This chain's CDR3 is CASSPSGQSMNTGELFF. CDR3 DNA sequence: TGTGCCAGCTCACCGAGTGGACAGTCTATGAACACCGGGGAGCTGTTTTTT.

This clone has just a few counts. The V gene is TRBV6-5, the J gene TRBJ1-4; 9 bases match TRBD1. Germline V gives CDR1 MNHEY, CDR2 SVGAGI. This CDR3 contains 14 residues. V was clipped by 8 bases and J by 8 bases; unmatched bases: 9. CDR3: CASLLQGAREKLFF. In DNA form, the CDR3 reads TGTGCCAGCCTTCTACAGGGGGCAAGGGAAAAACTGTTTTTT.

The chain combines TRBV6-1 with TRBJ2-5; D call uncertain. From germline, CDR1 is MNHNS and CDR2 SASEGT. This CDR3 has 16 residues. V lost 0 bases, J lost 4 bases, and 15 bases lay in between. The CDR3 is CASSEAPGFVGETQYF. Here the CDR3 DNA reads TGTGCCAGCAGTGAAGCCCCCGGGTTTGTGGGAGAGACCCAGTACTTC.

The chain couples TRBV18 to TRBJ2-7; D remains unclear. Deletions cut 3 bases from V and 3 bases from J, with 3 bases between. The CDR3 has 11 residues. The germline V gene encodes CDR1 KGHSH and CDR2 LQKENI. This CDR3 is CASSPNYEQYF. The CDR3 nucleotides are TGTGCCAGCTCACCCAACTACGAGCAGTACTTC.

The gene calls are TRBV7-2 and TRBJ2-5; TRBD1 matches at 8 bases. The CDR3 is 13 amino acids. V was clipped by 6 bases and J by 5 bases; unmatched bases: 5. Per germline, CDR1 SGHTA and CDR2 FQGNSA. The CDR3 nucleotides are TGTGCCAGCAGACAGGGGGATGTCGAGACCCAGTACTTC. It specifies CASRQGDVETQYF.

The chain employs TRBV7-6 and TRBJ2-5, with D hard to call. V lost 0 bases, J lost 5 bases, and 7 bases lay in between. Germline V gene data show CDR1 as SGHVS and CDR2 as FNYEAQ. The CDR3 sequence is 13 residues long. CDR3 region: CASSLARVETQYF. The CDR3 nucleotides are TGTGCCAGCAGCTTAGCGCGTGTGGAGACCCAGTACTTC.

The chain has TRBV29-1 and TRBJ1-4, with a tentative D call TRBD1 (5 bases). The germline V gene has CDR1 SQVTM and CDR2 ANQGSEA. This CDR3 region has 14 residues. V lost 3 bases to trimming and J lost 7 bases, with 15 bases between them. CDR3 amino acids: CSVEETAGGEKLFF. In nucleotides, the CDR3 is TGCAGCGTTGAGGAGACAGCGGGTGGTGAAAAACTGTTTTTT. The full variable domain, its missing parts supplied by reference TRBV29-1 and TRBJ1-4, is SAVISQKPSRDICQRGTSLTIQCQVDSQVTMMFWYRQQPGQSLTLIATANQGSEATYESGFVIDKFPISRPNLTFSTLTVSNMSPEDSSIYLCSVEETAGGEKLFFGSGTQLSVL.

This chain uses TRBV5-1 with TRBJ1-2; 9 bases are a match to TRBD1. Germline trimming cut 5 bases from V and 8 bases from J; bases unmatched to any gene: 7. The CDR3 length is 13 residues. Germline CDR1 reads SGHRS; CDR2 reads YFSETQ. CDR3 sequence reads: CASRPGQGYGYTF. The CDR3 coding sequence is TGCGCCAGCAGACCCGGACAGGGGTACGGCTACACCTTC.

The rearrangement joins TRBV29-1 to TRBJ2-7; 10 bases align to TRBD2. J was trimmed by 7 bases and V by 6 bases; bases with no gene match: 12. Germline V lookup: CDR1 SQVTM, CDR2 ANQGSEA. This CDR3 has 14 amino acids. The CDR3 region is CSVARVAGGGEQYF. The CDR3 DNA follows: TGCAGCGTGGCCCGGGTAGCGGGAGGCGGAGAGCAGTACTTC.

This sequence joins TRBV2 and TRBJ2-7; D unclear. V dropped 10 bases and J dropped 7 bases, with 11 bases sitting between them. There are 10 residues in the CDR3. Germline V gives CDR1 SNHLY, CDR2 FYNNEI. The CDR3 nucleotides read TGTGCCACCGCAATCCGGGAGCAGTACTTC. Translated, it gives CATAIREQYF.

This clone appeared once. The rearrangement uses TRBV5-6 and TRBJ2-7; 7 bases agree with TRBD1. V lost 1 base and J lost 1; bases outside the gene matches: 8. The CDR3 extends over 16 amino acids. Looked up from germline, CDR1 is SGHDT and CDR2 is YYEEEE. In DNA form, the CDR3 reads TGTGCCAGCAGCTTGTGGGGACAGCTTATTTCCTACGAGCAGTACTTC. It encodes CASSLWGQLISYEQYF.

V and J are TRBV5-4 and TRBJ2-1; a possible D gene is TRBD1 (6 bases). The V gene lost 9 bases and the J gene lost 9 bases, with 19 bases spanning the gap. The CDR3 spans 13 residues. Germline V gene data show CDR1 as SGHNT and CDR2 as YYREEE (reference sequence). CDR3 region: CATNPGQRVEQFF. CDR3 bases: TGTGCCACCAACCCCGGACAGCGAGTTGAGCAGTTCTTC.

This clone was seen once. The gene calls are TRBV7-9 and TRBJ2-2, with 10 bases matching TRBD2. Trimming at V came to 4 bases and at J to 5 bases, leaving 4 bases not matched to a gene. CDR1 is SEHNR and CDR2 is FQNEAQ in the germline V gene (reference sequence). This CDR3 contains 15 residues. The DNA of the CDR3 is TGTGCCAGCAGCTCGACTAGCGGGCCTACCGGGGAGCTGTTTTTT. Residues: CASSSTSGPTGELFF.

The rearrangement joins TRBV27 to TRBJ2-5; 14 bases line up with TRBD2. Trimming cost V 2 bases and J 5 bases; bases outside gene matches: 7. The CDR3 is made up of 17 amino acids. Germline lookup yields CDR1 MNHEY and CDR2 SMNVEV (reference sequence). CDR3 coding DNA: TGTGCCAGCAGTTTAGTTGGACTAGCGGGAGGAGAGGAGACCCAGTACTTC. Residues: CASSLVGLAGGEETQYF.

The chain uses TRBV6-6 and TRBJ1-1; the D is unclear. From germline, CDR1 is MNHNY and CDR2 SVGAGI (reference sequence). Between the trimmed V and J ends, which lost 8 bases and 1 base, there was a span of 11 bases. The CDR3 is made up of 13 amino acids. CDR3 sequence reads: CASLSGWNTEAFF. The CDR3 nucleotides are TGTGCCAGCTTATCGGGGTGGAACACTGAAGCTTTCTTT.

The V and J genes are TRBV7-9 and TRBJ2-7; 11 bases agree with TRBD2. The J segment lost 5 bases and the V segment lost 4 bases, leaving 10 bases of the junction unmatched. Germline CDR1 reads SEHNR; CDR2 reads FQNEAQ (reference sequence). The CDR3 is 16 amino acids. The DNA for the CDR3 is TGTGCCAGCAGCTCAACCTCGACTAGCGGGAAAGACGAGCAGTACTTC. This codes for CASSSTSTSGKDEQYF.

This rearrangement joins TRBV7-6 to TRBJ2-5; D perhaps matches TRBD1 (6 bases). The CDR3 loop spans 14 amino acids. From germline, CDR1 is SGHVS and CDR2 FNYEAQ. V dropped 3 bases and J dropped 1 base, with 9 bases sitting between them. The CDR3 here is CASSFGGSQETQYF. The CDR3 coding sequence is TGTGCCAGCAGCTTTGGGGGCTCCCAAGAGACCCAGTACTTC.

V usage is TRBV6-4 and J usage is TRBJ2-7; 8 bases are a match to TRBD2. The germline CDR1 and CDR2 sequences are MRHNA and SNTAGT. CDR3 length: 19 amino acids. The ends lost 2 bases at V and 3 bases at J; junction bases unmatched: 18. The DNA for the CDR3 is TGTGCCAGCAGTGACCCAGTACCGACCCGACTAGCGCAATACTACGAGCAGTACTTC. Translating gives CASSDPVPTRLAQYYEQYF.

This chain joins TRBV9 and TRBJ2-1; a weak D match, TRBD2 (6 bases). Trimming took off 2 bases at V and 9 bases at J, with 18 bases between the two ends. The CDR3 contains 15 residues. In germline, CDR1 is SGDLS, CDR2 YYNGEE. The CDR3, as DNA: TGTGCCAGCAGCGTCTCCGGACTAACAATTGGTGAGCAGTTCTTC. Translation gives CASSVSGLTIGEQFF.

This clone was recorded only once. J is TRBJ2-3 and V is TRBV2; 9 bases match TRBD1. Germline lookup yields CDR1 SNHLY and CDR2 FYNNEI. The length of the CDR3 is 15 residues. V lost 3 bases to trimming and J lost 0 bases; unmatched junction nucleotides: 1. CDR3 coding DNA: TGTGCCAGCAGTGAGGACAGGGGCAGCACAGATACGCAGTATTTT. It codes for CASSEDRGSTDTQYF.